These 5 T cell receptor beta chains were all obtained from the same sample, sequenced in a study of T cells in localized non-small cell lung cancer (TCRdb year 2020). Receptor libraries were prepared by the immunoSEQ multiplex PCR assay. As stored in TCRdb, this immuneACCESS dataset retains in-frame rearrangements with V and J assigned. A fraction of the clones does not appear; measured against another copy, unresolved V genes explain less than half of the discrepancy, and the remainder lacks a known reason. For this sample there are approximately 24,000 clones; about 89% appear just once. The ten largest account for around a fifth of the sample. Sequencing used peripheral blood, obtained before any cancer treatment. These receptors were obtained from a man aged 35 to 69 with stage I squamous cell lung carcinoma.

The chain employs TRBV7-2 and TRBJ1-4; TRBD1 matches 7 bases. V was pared by 2 bases and J by 10 bases, with 7 bases of the junction left unmatched. Per the germline V gene, CDR1 is SGHTA and CDR2 is FQGNSA. This CDR3 spans 14 amino acids. This chain's CDR3 is CASSLRQGEGKLFF. The CDR3, as DNA: TGTGCCAGCAGCTTAAGACAGGGAGAGGGAAAACTGTTTTTT. The variable domain in full, with the rest retrieved from reference TRBV7-2 and TRBJ1-4, is GAGVSQSPSNKVTEKGKDVELRCDPISGHTALYWYRQSLGQGLEFLIYFQGNSAPDKSGLPSDRFSAERTGGSVSTLTIQRTQQEDSAVYLCASSLRQGEGKLFFGSGTQLSVL.

CDR3 protein: CASGGNQPQHF. The CDR3, as DNA: TGCGCCAGCGGGGGCAATCAGCCCCAGCATTTT. This chain links TRBV10-2 with TRBJ1-5; D gene unclear. V was cut by 8 bases and J by 2 bases, with 4 bases left in between. The CDR3 is made up of 11 amino acids. The germline gives CDR1 WSHSY, CDR2 SAAADI.

V gene TRBV30 combines with J gene TRBJ2-3, with 10 bases aligning to TRBD2. CDR3 length: 14 amino acids. CDR1 is GTSNPN, CDR2 SVGIG, per germline (reference sequence). V shed 5 bases and J 2 bases; nucleotides not matched to a gene: 4. The CDR3 loop reads CAWVLAGATDTQYF. The CDR3 DNA sequence: TGTGCCTGGGTCCTAGCGGGGGCCACAGATACGCAGTATTTT.

The chain combines TRBV11-2 with TRBJ2-3; 10 positions agree with TRBD2. The CDR3 is 17 amino acids. The J segment lost 2 bases and the V segment lost 1 base, leaving 6 bases of the junction unmatched. Germline V gene sequence: CDR1 SGHAT, CDR2 FQNNGV. In nucleotides, the CDR3 is TGTGCCAGCAGCTTAGGGACTAGCGGAGTTTCCACAGATACGCAGTATTTT. This codes for CASSLGTSGVSTDTQYF.

The chain is built from TRBV30 and TRBJ1-6; D unresolved. V lost 3 bases and J lost 8, with 20 bases in between. The CDR3 is 16 residues long. Looked up from germline, CDR1 is GTSNPN and CDR2 is SVGIG (reference sequence). In nucleotides, the CDR3 is TGTGCCTGGAGCGGCCTCTGGAAGGGCATTTATTCACCCCTCCACTTT. This sequence encodes CAWSGLWKGIYSPLHF.